This T cell receptor beta chain was recorded in a study of cytomegalovirus exposure and HLA in healthy donors. Regarding this clone: The antigen is undetermined.

Study conclusions and caveats: Analysis performed later found under 20,000 TCR beta sequences associated with HLA alleles at 0.05 false discovery rate. Cytomegalovirus-associated status was assigned to approximately 160 TCR beta chains. HLA-A and HLA-B allele assignments for most subjects were reportedly predicted accurately using TCR beta sequences.

The PCR used 60 Vbeta and 13 Jbeta primers. In the authors' workflow: There were 70 million to 95 million unique TCR beta chains by a later count, and about 12 million of them were shared. Method: immunoSEQ multiplex PCR; TCRdb's copy keeps in-frame clones and lacks some. V and J calls and clone size are copied from that table; D and trimming were computed from the DNA. The table includes some 200,000 clones, roughly 80% detected once. The sequenced sample was PBMCs. The TCR comes from a woman under 30 in good health and CMV-seronegative.

CDR3 DNA: TGCAGTGCTGGAACTAACGACGCGCAGTATTTT. Residues: CSAGTNDAQYF. The V and J genes are TRBV20-1 and TRBJ2-3; D remains ambiguous. Deletions cut 5 bases from V and 10 bases from J, with 13 bases between. This CDR3 has 11 residues. CDR1 and CDR2 from the germline V gene are DFQATT and SNEGSKA (reference sequence).